This T cell receptor beta chain appears in the sequencing data of a study of T-cell reconstitution after alpha-beta-depleted transplantation in children. Study-level results: Two months or so post-transplant, alpha-beta T cells reportedly derived from several hundred expanded graft clones. Most T-cell counts and diversity one year after the transplant came from T cells that were newly produced. Certain patients had high TCRbeta diversity at day 60, and it came from recipient T cells and thymic progenitors that survived.

This clonotype was counted only a few times. What it binds is unknown. In germline, CDR1 is DFQATT, CDR2 SNEGSKA (reference sequence). Between the trimmed V and J ends, which lost 6 bases and 4 bases, there was a span of 10 bases. The CDR3 covers 13 residues. Unique molecular identifiers were incorporated when the TCRbeta library was constructed. TCRdb passed the PCR reads through MiXCR, listing each CDR3 protein once. Of hundreds of thousands of distinct CDR3 sequences listed, more than 20% are singletons. The sequence was collected from a boy in the first two years of life who had a stem cell transplant for acute myeloid leukemia, so the T cells may come from the graft donor. The source was PBMCs, mostly from graft donor cells, collected 360 days after TCRalphabeta/CD19-depleted stem cell transplant. The chain recombines TRBV20-1 with TRBJ2-6; D not certain. Written as DNA, the CDR3 is TGCAGTGCCCACCCCCAAGGGGCCAACGTCCTGACTTTC. It is translated as CSAHPQGANVLTF.